The 11 T cell receptor beta chains below all came from one sample that was sequenced in a study of blood T cell repertoires in COVID-19. Here immunoSEQ multiplex PCR was the method, and the copy in TCRdb shows in-frame clones only, minus some. This table has 60,000 to 75,000 clones, approximately 79% appearing once. The sequenced sample was peripheral blood. These receptors were obtained from a woman aged 70-85 years with acute or convalescent COVID-19.

This clone was seen more than once but under ten times. J is TRBJ2-1 and V is TRBV30; 8 bases fit TRBD1. Trimming at V came to 3 bases and at J to 9 bases, leaving 4 bases not matched to a gene. From germline, CDR1 is GTSNPN and CDR2 SVGIG (reference sequence). The CDR3 contains 12 residues. The CDR3 sequence is CAWRAGGAEQFF. CDR3 nucleotide sequence: TGTGCCTGGAGAGCAGGGGGCGCTGAGCAGTTCTTC.

The chain links TRBV30 to TRBJ1-4, with 7 bases lining up with TRBD1. With 2 bases clipped from V and 5 bases from J, the junction kept 5 bases outside the gene matches. The CDR3 consists of 14 residues. In germline, CDR1 is GTSNPN, CDR2 SVGIG (reference sequence). The CDR3 is CAWSPGQKNEKLFF. In DNA form, the CDR3 reads TGTGCCTGGAGTCCGGGACAGAAAAATGAAAAACTGTTTTTT. Filled out from reference TRBV30 and TRBJ1-4, the complete variable domain reads SQTIHQWPATLVQPVGSPLSLECTVEGTSNPNLYWYRQAAGRGLQLLFYSVGIGQISSEVPQNLSASRPQDRQFILSSKKLLLSDSGFYLCAWSPGQKNEKLFFGSGTQLSVL.

This chain links TRBV2 with TRBJ1-1; D may be TRBD1 (6 bases). V dropped 0 bases and J dropped 10 bases, with 21 bases sitting between them. Looked up from germline, CDR1 is SNHLY and CDR2 is FYNNEI. This CDR3 contains 16 residues. The CDR3 spells CASSEAGAGYPRRAFF. As DNA, the CDR3 is TGTGCCAGCAGTGAAGCGGGGGCGGGCTATCCCCGGCGAGCTTTCTTT. The full variable domain, completed using reference TRBV2 and TRBJ1-1, is EPEVTQTPSHQVTQMGQEVILRCVPISNHLYFYWYRQILGQKVEFLVSFYNNEISEKSEIFDDQFSVERPDGSNFTLKIRSTKLEDSAMYFCASSEAGAGYPRRAFFGQGTRLTVV.

This clone occurred a few times. V and J are TRBV7-6 and TRBJ2-5, with TRBD2 matching over 10 bases. Germline V gene lookup returns CDR1 SGHVS and CDR2 FNYEAQ. The CDR3 consists of 16 residues. V lost 2 bases, J lost 4 bases, and 7 bases stayed unmatched. The CDR3 nucleotides are TGTGCCAGCAGCTTATCCAGCGGGGGGGGACGAGAGACCCAGTACTTC. This gives the protein CASSLSSGGGRETQYF.

The gene calls are TRBV28 and TRBJ2-3; 10 bases align to TRBD2. Germline CDR1 MDHEN, CDR2 SYDVKM. The length of the CDR3 is 15 residues. The trim removed 3 bases at V and 1 base at J, leaving 1 base unmatched. The CDR3 DNA sequence: TGTGCCAGCAGTTTCCTAGCGGGGGGCACAGATACGCAGTATTTT. It encodes CASSFLAGGTDTQYF. Looking up the rest from reference TRBV28 and TRBJ2-3 gives the full variable domain: DVKVTQSSRYLVKRTGEKVFLECVQDMDHENMFWYRQDPGLGLRLIYFSYDVKMKEKGDIPEGYSVSREKKERFSLILESASTNQTSMYLCASSFLAGGTDTQYFGPGTRLTVL.

V gene TRBV10-2 combines with J gene TRBJ1-1; 9 positions agree with TRBD1. V shed 5 bases, J shed 2 bases, and the junction held 3 bases outside the gene matches. Germline V lookup: CDR1 WSHSY, CDR2 SAAADI. The CDR3 length is 14 residues. The CDR3 region is CASSNRGRNTEAFF. Written as DNA, the CDR3 is TGCGCCAGCAGTAACAGGGGGCGAAACACTGAAGCTTTCTTT.

The chain recombines TRBV27 with TRBJ1-4; weak D call: TRBD1 (5 bases). CDR1 is MNHEY, CDR2 SMNVEV, per germline (reference sequence). Trimming took off 5 bases at V and 8 bases at J, with 18 bases between the two ends. The CDR3 has 15 residues. The CDR3 loop is CASSPLQATGEKLFF. CDR3 coding DNA: TGTGCCAGCAGTCCCCTACAGGCTACCGGCGAAAAACTGTTTTTT.

The chain joins TRBV6-4 to TRBJ2-2; D gene unclear. Between the trimmed V and J ends, which lost 2 bases and 1 base, there was a span of 5 bases. Germline V gene data show CDR1 as MRHNA and CDR2 as SNTAGT. CDR3 length: 14 amino acids. CDR3 loop: CASSDELNTGELFF. Written as DNA, the CDR3 is TGTGCCAGCAGTGACGAGCTGAACACCGGGGAGCTGTTTTTT.

The chain joins TRBV7-3 to TRBJ2-5; possibly TRBD2 for D (6 bases). CDR1 and CDR2 from the germline V gene are SGHTA and FQGTGA. V lost 5 bases and J lost 3, with 10 bases in between. This CDR3 has 13 residues. The CDR3 DNA reads as TGTGCCAGCAGCCAGACTAGTGAAGAGACCCAGTACTTC. It encodes CASSQTSEETQYF.

The rearrangement joins TRBV19 to TRBJ1-2, with a tentative D call TRBD1 (5 bases). The CDR3 loop spans 14 amino acids. V shed 7 bases and J shed 0 bases, with 12 bases lying between them. Germline V gene sequence: CDR1 LNHDA, CDR2 SQIVND (reference sequence). The CDR3 sequence: CASKAGLANYGYTF. Here the CDR3 DNA reads TGTGCCAGTAAGGCAGGGCTAGCTAACTATGGCTACACCTTC.

This chain uses TRBV5-1 with TRBJ2-3; 10 positions agree with TRBD2. This CDR3 has 16 amino acids. V lost 4 bases and J lost 3; bases outside the gene matches: 8. Germline CDR1 and CDR2: SGHRS and YFSETQ. Here the CDR3 reads CASSIPGTSETDTQYF. The CDR3 DNA reads TGCGCCAGCAGCATCCCCGGGACTAGCGAAACAGATACGCAGTATTTT.